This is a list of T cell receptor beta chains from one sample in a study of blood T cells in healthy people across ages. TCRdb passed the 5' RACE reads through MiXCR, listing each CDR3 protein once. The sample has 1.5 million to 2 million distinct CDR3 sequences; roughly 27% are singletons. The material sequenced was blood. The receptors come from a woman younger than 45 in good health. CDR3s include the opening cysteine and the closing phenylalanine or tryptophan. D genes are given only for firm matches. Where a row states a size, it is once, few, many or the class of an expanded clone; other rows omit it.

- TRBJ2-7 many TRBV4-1 TGCGCCAGCAGCCAAGATCCCGCGGGGTATAGCGAGCAGTACTTC CASSQDPAGYSEQYF
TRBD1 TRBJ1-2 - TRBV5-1 TGCGCCAGCAGGGCTGGACAGGGGCCTGGCTACACCTTC CASRAGQGPGYTF
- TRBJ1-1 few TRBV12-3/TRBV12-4 TGTGCCAGCAGTGACTACTTAGGGGGGTCGGGGACTGAAGCTTTCTTT CASSDYLGGSGTEAFF
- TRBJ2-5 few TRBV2 TGTGCCAGCAACCCGCAGGGAGAGACCCAGTACTTC CASNPQGETQYF
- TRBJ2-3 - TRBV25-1 TGTGCCAGCAGTGAACCGGGGTACCGCACAGATACGCAGTATTTT CASSEPGYRTDTQYF
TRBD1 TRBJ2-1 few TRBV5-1 TGCGCCAGCAGCTTGATGGGACAGGCGTACAATGAGCAGTTCTTC CASSLMGQAYNEQFF
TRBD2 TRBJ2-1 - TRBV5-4 TGTGCCAGCAGCTTAGGGACTAGAGGGGACAATGAGCAGTTCTTC CASSLGTRGDNEQFF
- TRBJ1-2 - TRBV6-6 TGTGCCAGCAGCCAGTATTTGGGGGCAGGTGGCTACACCTTC CASSQYLGAGGYTF
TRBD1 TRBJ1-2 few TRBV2 TGTGCCAGCAGTATGACAGGGGCGGGGAGGCGTGGCTACACCTTC CASSMTGAGRRGYTF
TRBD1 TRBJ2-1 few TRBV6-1 TGTGCCAGCGCGACAGGGGGAGGATTCGATGAGCAGTTCTTC CASATGGGFDEQFF
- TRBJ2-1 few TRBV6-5 TGTGCCAGCAGTTACTCTACAGTCCAAGAGACCCAGTTCTTC CASSYSTVQETQFF
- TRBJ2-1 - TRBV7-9 TGTTCCAGCAGCCCACAGCGGGAGCAGTTCTTC CSSSPQREQFF
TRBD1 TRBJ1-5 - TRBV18 TGTGCCAGCTCACCAATTCGGACAGGGGCCCTTAGCAATCAGCCCCAGCATTTT CASSPIRTGALSNQPQHF
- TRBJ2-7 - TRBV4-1 TGCGCCAGCAGCCAAAGCCCCAGGGGGGAAACCTACGAGCAGTACTTC CASSQSPRGETYEQYF
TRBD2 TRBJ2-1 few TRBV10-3 TGTGCCATCAGTGACGCTAAGGGCGGGAGTGAGCAGTTCTTC CAISDAKGGSEQFF
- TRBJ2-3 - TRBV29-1 TGCAGCGTTAACGCCGGGGGACAGAGCACAGATACGCAGTATTTT CSVNAGGQSTDTQYF
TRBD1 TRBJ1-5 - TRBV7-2 TGTGCCAGCAGCCCGAGACAGGGGCTGGGGAGCAATCAGCCCCAGCATTTT CASSPRQGLGSNQPQHF
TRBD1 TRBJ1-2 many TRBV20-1 TGCAGTGCTAGATTTACAGGGGACGGCGGCTACACCTTC CSARFTGDGGYTF
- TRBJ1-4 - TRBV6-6 TGTGCCAGCAGGTCGGGGTACTGGGGTGAAAAACTGTTTTTT CASRSGYWGEKLFF
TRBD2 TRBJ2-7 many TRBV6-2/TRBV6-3 TGTGCCAGCAGTTACCTAGCGGGAGGGCTGGGGCAGTACTTC CASSYLAGGLGQYF
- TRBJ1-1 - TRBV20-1 TGCAGTGCTAGTGCCCGGGGAGGGACTGAAGCTTTCTTT CSASARGGTEAFF
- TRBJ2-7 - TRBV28 TGTGCCTGCACCGGGACCGTTAATTCAGGCTCCTACGAGCAGTACTTC CACTGTVNSGSYEQYF
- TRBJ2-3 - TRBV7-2 TGTGCCAGCAGCCAAGCCTACCGGGATACGCAGTATTTT CASSQAYRDTQYF
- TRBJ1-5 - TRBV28 TGTGCCAGCAGTTTTGGGGGTTTTTATAGCAATCAGCCCCAGCATTTT CASSFGGFYSNQPQHF